These T cell receptor beta chains were read from a single sample in a study of control samples from healthy donors and cancer patients. This table comes from immunoSEQ multiplex PCR, and its TCRdb copy is limited to in-frame clones, with some not included. The sample holds 190,000 or so clones, 85% to 95% seen once. Sequenced input: blood. These receptors were collected from a man aged 18 to 35 in good health. CDR3s leave out the opening cysteine and the closing phenylalanine or tryptophan. The D gene is left open where the match is weak.

>.|TRBV7-9
ASSSWDRNYGYT
>.|TRBV5-1
ASSLAGETGELF
>.|TRBV24-1
ATQGRGGRPGSYEQY
>.|TRBV7-9
ASSLRGYHSGNTIY
>TRBD1|TRBV9
ASSDRDRGAEQY
>TRBD1|TRBV3-1/TRBV3-2
ASSPGSGTGAYGYT
>.|TRBV2
ASSWDKSLF
>.|TRBV3-1/TRBV3-2
ASSQDGGPIYNEQF
>.|TRBV27
ASSPGGYSYNEQF
>.|TRBV6-5
ASNTGFSGNTIY
>.|TRBV12-3/TRBV12-4
ASSTAGANVLT
>.|TRBV28
ASSFLQGSGANVLT
>.|TRBV18
ASSPSREQY
>.|TRBV30
AWSVRAEQY
>.|TRBV19
ASSFRGHSNTEAF
>.|TRBV10-3
AISPGRGYQPQH
>.|TRBV7-3
ASSLGANQPQH
>TRBD2|TRBV7-3
ASSLFPRLAGARYQETQY
>.|TRBV20-1
SAYRGNEQF
>.|TRBV24-1
ATSDPARKGNYGYT
>TRBD1|TRBV5-1
ASSLDLIGQGDSPLH
>.|TRBV5-1
AGSPGEPTDTQY
>.|TRBV7-9
ASSLGWQGEKLF
>TRBD1|TRBV28
ASSTGQGAEAF
>.|TRBV27
ASSLKWAELYNSPLH
>.|TRBV18
ASSPHGSEQF
>TRBD1|TRBV24-1
ATSDAGTGKEKLF
>.|TRBV18
ASSPSPRSGNTIY
>.|TRBV27
ASSRKTGPQHNEQF
>.|TRBV9
ASSITRGGPNTGELF
>TRBD2|TRBV5-6
ASSLSGGAYEQY
>TRBD1|TRBV2
ASSEMEGAEKLF
>.|TRBV4-1
ASSQDLTPAGVVWGNTEAF
>TRBD1|TRBV5-8
ASSLGRTGKTDTQY
>TRBD1|TRBV5-6
ASSRLEGASSPLH
>.|TRBV5-4
ASSLTRGNTEAF
>.|TRBV19
ASSPSGFGGRLNTEAF
>TRBD1|TRBV5-6
ASSPSPGQGFTGELF
>.|TRBV9
ASSVGPNTEAF
>TRBD1|TRBV20-1
SASTGGQGANYGYT
>.|TRBV6-6
ASSFSGAVEKLF
>.|TRBV24-1
ATSALTPSSYNEQF
>.|TRBV7-2
ASSLKLTEQY
>TRBD2|TRBV5-4
ASSSPGAGGRENNEQF
>.|TRBV19
ASRNMGTEAF
>.|TRBV12-5
ASGFPQGGTEAF